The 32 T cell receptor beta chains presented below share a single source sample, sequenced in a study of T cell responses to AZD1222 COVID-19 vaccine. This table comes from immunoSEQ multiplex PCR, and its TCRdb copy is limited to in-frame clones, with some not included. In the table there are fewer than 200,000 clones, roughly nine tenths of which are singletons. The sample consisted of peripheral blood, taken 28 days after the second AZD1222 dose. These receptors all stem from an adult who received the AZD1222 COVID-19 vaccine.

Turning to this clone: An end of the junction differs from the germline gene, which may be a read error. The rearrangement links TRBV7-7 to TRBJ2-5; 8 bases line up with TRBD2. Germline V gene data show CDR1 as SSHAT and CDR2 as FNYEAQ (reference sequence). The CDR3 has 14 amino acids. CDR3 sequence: CASSGGGFLETQYF. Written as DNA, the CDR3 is TGTGCTAGCAGTGGCGGGGGGTTTTTAGAGACCCAGTACTTC.

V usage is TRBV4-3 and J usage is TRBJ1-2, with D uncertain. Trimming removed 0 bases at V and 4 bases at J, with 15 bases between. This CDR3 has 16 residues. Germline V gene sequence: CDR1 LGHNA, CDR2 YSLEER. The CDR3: CASSQEPLNGIYGYTF. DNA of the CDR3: TGCGCCAGCAGCCAAGAGCCACTTAACGGGATCTATGGCTACACCTTC.

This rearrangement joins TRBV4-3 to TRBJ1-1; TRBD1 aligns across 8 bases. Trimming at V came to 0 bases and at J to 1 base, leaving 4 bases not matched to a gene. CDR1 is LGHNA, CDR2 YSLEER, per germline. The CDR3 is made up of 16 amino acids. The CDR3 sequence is CASSQEAGGANTEAFF. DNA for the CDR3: TGCGCCAGCAGCCAAGAAGCAGGGGGCGCGAACACTGAAGCTTTCTTT.

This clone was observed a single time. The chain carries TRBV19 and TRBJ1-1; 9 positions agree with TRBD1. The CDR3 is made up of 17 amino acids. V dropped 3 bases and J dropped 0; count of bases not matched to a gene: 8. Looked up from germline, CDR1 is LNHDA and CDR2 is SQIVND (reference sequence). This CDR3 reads CASSILRTGALNTEAFF. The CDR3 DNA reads TGTGCCAGTAGTATCCTTCGGACAGGGGCCTTGAACACTGAAGCTTTCTTT. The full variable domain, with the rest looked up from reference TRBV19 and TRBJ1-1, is DGGITQSPKYLFRKEGQNVTLSCEQNLNHDAMYWYRQDPGQGLRLIYYSQIVNDFQKGDIAEGYSVSREKKESFPLTVTSAQKNPTAFYLCASSILRTGALNTEAFFGQGTRLTVV.

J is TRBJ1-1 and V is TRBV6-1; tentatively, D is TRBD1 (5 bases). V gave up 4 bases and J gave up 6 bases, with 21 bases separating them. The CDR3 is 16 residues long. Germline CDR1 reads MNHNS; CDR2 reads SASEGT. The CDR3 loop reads CASSASIGAQKSEAFF. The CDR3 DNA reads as TGTGCCAGCAGTGCTTCGATTGGGGCGCAAAAATCTGAAGCTTTCTTT.

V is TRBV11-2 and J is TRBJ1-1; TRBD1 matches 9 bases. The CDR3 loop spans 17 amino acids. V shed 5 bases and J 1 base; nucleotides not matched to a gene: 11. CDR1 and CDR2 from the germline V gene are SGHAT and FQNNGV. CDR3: CASSKTDRGMSNTEAFF. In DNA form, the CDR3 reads TGTGCCAGCAGCAAGACGGACAGGGGAATGTCGAACACTGAAGCTTTCTTT.

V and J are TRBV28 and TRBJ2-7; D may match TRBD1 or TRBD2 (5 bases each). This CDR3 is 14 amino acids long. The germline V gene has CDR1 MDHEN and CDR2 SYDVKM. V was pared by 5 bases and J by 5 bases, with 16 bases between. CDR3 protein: CASSPLGTIHEQYF. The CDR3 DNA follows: TGTGCCAGCAGTCCCCTCGGGACCATCCACGAGCAGTACTTC.

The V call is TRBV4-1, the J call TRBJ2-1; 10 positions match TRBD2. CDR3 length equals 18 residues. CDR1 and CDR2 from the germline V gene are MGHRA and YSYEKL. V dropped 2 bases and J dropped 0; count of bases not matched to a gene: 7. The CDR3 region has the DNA TGCGCCAGCAGCCAATTGGCTAGCGGGGGAAGCTCCTACAATGAGCAGTTCTTC. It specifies CASSQLASGGSSYNEQFF.

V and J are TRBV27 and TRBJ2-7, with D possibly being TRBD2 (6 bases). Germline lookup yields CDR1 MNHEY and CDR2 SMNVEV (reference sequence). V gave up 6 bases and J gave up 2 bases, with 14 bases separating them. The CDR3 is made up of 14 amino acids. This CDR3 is CASSPWGVAYEQYF. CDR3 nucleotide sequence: TGTGCCAGCAGCCCCTGGGGGGTCGCCTACGAGCAGTACTTC.

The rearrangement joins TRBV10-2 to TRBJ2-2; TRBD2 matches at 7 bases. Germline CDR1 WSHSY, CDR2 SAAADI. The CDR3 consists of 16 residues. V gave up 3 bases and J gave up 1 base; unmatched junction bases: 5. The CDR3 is CASSDWASGNTGELFF. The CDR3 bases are TGCGCCAGCAGTGATTGGGCTAGCGGGAACACCGGGGAGCTGTTTTTT.

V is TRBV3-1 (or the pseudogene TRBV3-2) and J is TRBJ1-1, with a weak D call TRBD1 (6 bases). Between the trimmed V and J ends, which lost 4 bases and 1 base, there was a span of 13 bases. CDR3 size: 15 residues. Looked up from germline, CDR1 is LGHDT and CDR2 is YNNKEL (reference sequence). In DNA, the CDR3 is TGTGCCAGCAGCCCGCCCGGGGGGCGGAACACTGAAGCTTTCTTT. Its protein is CASSPPGGRNTEAFF.

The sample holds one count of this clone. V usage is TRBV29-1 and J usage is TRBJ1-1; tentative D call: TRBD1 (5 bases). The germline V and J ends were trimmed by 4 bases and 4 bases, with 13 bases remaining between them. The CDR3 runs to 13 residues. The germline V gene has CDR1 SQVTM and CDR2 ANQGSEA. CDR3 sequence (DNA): TGCAGCGTTGCTCAGGGTTGGGGCACTGAAGCTTTCTTT. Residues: CSVAQGWGTEAFF.

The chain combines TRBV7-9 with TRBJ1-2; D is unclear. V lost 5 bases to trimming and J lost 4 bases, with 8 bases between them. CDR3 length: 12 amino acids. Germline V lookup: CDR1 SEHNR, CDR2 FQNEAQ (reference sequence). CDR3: CASSPRSYGYTF. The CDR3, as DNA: TGTGCCAGCAGCCCAAGATCCTATGGCTACACCTTC.

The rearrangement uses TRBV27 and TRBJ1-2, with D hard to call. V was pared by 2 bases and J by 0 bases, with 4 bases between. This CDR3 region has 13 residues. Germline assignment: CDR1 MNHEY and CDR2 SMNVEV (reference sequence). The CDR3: CASSLQANYGYTF. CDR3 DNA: TGTGCCAGCAGTTTACAGGCTAACTATGGCTACACCTTC.

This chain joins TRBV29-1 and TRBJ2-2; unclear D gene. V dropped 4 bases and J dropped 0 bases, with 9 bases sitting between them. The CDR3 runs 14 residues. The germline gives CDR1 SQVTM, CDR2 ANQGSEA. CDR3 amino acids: CSVGLLANTGELFF. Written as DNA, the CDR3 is TGCAGCGTTGGACTGCTCGCGAACACCGGGGAGCTGTTTTTT.

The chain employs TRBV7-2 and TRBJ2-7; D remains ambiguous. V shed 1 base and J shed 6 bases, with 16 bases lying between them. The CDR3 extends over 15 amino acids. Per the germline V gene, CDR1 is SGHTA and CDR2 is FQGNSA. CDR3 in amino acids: CASSLGVSTPLEQYF. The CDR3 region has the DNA TGTGCCAGCAGCTTAGGGGTTTCCACCCCCCTCGAGCAGTACTTC.

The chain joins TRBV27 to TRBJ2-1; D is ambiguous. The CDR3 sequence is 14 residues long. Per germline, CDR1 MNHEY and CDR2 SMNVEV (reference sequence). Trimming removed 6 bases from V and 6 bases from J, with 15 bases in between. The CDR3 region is CASSPLLDINEQFF. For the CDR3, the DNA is TGTGCCAGCAGCCCACTTCTAGATATCAATGAGCAGTTCTTC.

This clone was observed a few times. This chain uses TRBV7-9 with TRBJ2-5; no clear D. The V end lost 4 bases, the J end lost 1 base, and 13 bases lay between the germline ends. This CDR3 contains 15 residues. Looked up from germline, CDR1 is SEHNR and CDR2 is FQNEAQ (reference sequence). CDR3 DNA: TGTGCCAGCAGCTATCGTGCAGATAGCCAAGAGACCCAGTACTTC. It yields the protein CASSYRADSQETQYF. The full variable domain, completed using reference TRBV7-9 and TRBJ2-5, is DTGVSQNPRHKITKRGQNVTFRCDPISEHNRLYWYRQTLGQGPEFLTYFQNEAQLEKSRLLSDRFSAERPKGSFSTLEIQRTEQGDSAMYLCASSYRADSQETQYFGPGTRLLVL.

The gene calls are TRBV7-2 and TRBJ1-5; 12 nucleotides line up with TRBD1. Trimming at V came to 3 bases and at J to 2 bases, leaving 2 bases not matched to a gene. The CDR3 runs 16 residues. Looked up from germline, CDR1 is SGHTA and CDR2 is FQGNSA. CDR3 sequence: CASSLGQGAGNQPQHF. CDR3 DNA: TGTGCCAGCAGCTTGGGACAGGGGGCAGGCAATCAGCCCCAGCATTTT.

The CDR3, as DNA: TGTGCCAGCAGCCAACCGGGGGGCTATAGCACAGATACGCAGTATTTT. Translating gives CASSQPGGYSTDTQYF. The chain employs TRBV14 and TRBJ2-3; perhaps TRBD2 as D (7 bases). This CDR3 comprises 16 residues. Germline V gene data show CDR1 as SGHDN and CDR2 as FVKESK. Trimming removed 2 bases at V and 0 bases at J, with 12 bases between.

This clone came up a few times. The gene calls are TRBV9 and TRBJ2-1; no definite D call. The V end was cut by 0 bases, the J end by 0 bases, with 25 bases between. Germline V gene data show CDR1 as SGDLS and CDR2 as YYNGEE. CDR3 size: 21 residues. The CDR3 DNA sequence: TGTGCCAGCAGCGTAGGGTTGGGTTATGCAGCAACCAGGAGCTCCTACAATGAGCAGTTCTTC. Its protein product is CASSVGLGYAATRSSYNEQFF.

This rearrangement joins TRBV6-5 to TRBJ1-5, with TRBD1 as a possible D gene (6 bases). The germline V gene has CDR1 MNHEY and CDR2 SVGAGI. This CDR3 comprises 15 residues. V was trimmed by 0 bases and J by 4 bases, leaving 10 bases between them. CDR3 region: CASSYSRGPNQPQHF. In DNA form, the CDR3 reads TGTGCCAGCAGTTACTCCCGGGGGCCGAATCAGCCCCAGCATTTT.

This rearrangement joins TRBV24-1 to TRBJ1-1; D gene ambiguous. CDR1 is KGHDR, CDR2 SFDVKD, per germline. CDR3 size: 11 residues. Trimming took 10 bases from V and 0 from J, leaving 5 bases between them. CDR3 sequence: CATNMNTEAFF. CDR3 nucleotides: TGTGCCACTAATATGAACACTGAAGCTTTCTTT.

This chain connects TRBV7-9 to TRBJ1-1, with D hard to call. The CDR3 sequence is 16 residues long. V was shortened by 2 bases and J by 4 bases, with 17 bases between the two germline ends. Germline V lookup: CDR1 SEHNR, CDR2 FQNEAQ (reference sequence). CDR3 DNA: TGTGCCAGCAGCTTATGGCGCGTCAACAGTGGCACTGAAGCTTTCTTT. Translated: CASSLWRVNSGTEAFF.

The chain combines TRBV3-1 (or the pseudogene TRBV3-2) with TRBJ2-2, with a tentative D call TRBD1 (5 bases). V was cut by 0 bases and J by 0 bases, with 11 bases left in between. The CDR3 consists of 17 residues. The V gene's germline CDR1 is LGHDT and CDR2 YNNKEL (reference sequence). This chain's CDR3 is CASSQDLGRANTGELFF. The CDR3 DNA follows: TGTGCCAGCAGCCAAGATCTGGGCAGGGCGAACACCGGGGAGCTGTTTTTT.

The CDR3 region has the DNA TGTGCCAGCATTCTAAGCGGTGCTGTTTACAATGAGCAGTTCTTC. Its protein is CASILSGAVYNEQFF. This chain links TRBV6-5 with TRBJ2-1, with a possible D match to TRBD2 (5 bases). V lost 7 bases, J lost 4 bases, and 17 bases lay in between. The CDR3 runs 15 residues. CDR1 and CDR2 (germline): MNHEY, SVGAGI.

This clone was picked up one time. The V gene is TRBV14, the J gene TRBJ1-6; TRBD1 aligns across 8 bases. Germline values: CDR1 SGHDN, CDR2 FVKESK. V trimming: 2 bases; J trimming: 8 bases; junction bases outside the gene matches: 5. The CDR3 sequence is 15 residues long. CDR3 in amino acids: CASSQYGQGHSPLHF. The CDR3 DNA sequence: TGTGCCAGCAGCCAATACGGACAGGGACATTCACCCCTCCACTTT. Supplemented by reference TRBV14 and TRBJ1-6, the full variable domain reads EAGVTQFPSHSVIEKGQTVTLRCDPISGHDNLYWYRRVMGKEIKFLLHFVKESKQDESGMPNNRFLAERTGGTYSTLKVQPAELEDSGVYFCASSQYGQGHSPLHFGNGTRLTVT.

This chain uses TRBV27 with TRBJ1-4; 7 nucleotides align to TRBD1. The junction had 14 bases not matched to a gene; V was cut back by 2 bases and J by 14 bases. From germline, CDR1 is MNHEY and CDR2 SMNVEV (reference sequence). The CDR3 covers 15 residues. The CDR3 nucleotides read TGTGCCAGCAGTTTAACCTCCAGACAGGGTACCCTTCTGTTTTTT. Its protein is CASSLTSRQGTLLFF. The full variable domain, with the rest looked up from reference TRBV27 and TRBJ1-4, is EAQVTQNPRYLITVTGKKLTVTCSQNMNHEYMSWYRQDPGLGLRQIYYSMNVEVTDKGDVPEGYKVSRKEKRNFPLILESPSPNQTSLYFCASSLTSRQGTLLFFGSGTQLSVL.

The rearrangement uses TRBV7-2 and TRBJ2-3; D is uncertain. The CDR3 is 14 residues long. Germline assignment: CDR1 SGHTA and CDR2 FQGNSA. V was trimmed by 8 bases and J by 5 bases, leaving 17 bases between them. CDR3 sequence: CASCQERPIDTQYF. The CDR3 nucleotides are TGTGCCAGCTGTCAGGAACGACCGATAGATACGCAGTATTTT.

CDR3 DNA sequence: TGTGCCAGTAAGGGCCCGAGGGGCGAGCAGTACTTC. This codes for CASKGPRGEQYF. V usage is TRBV19 and J usage is TRBJ2-7; D may correspond to TRBD1 or TRBD2 (5 bases each). V was clipped by 7 bases and J by 6 bases, with 13 bases between them. This CDR3 has 12 residues. Germline V gene data show CDR1 as LNHDA and CDR2 as SQIVND (reference sequence).

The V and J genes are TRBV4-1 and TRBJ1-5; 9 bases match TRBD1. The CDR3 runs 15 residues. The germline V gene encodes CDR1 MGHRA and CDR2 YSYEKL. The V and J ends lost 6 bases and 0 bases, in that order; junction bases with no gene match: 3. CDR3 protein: CASRRTGDSNQPQHF. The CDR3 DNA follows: TGCGCCAGCAGACGGACAGGGGATAGCAATCAGCCCCAGCATTTT.

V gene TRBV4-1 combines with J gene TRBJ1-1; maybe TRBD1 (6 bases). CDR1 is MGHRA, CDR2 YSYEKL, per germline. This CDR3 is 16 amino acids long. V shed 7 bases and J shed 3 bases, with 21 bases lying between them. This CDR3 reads CASTKGQGGGDTEAFF. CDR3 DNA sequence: TGCGCCAGCACCAAGGGACAAGGAGGAGGGGACACTGAAGCTTTCTTT.